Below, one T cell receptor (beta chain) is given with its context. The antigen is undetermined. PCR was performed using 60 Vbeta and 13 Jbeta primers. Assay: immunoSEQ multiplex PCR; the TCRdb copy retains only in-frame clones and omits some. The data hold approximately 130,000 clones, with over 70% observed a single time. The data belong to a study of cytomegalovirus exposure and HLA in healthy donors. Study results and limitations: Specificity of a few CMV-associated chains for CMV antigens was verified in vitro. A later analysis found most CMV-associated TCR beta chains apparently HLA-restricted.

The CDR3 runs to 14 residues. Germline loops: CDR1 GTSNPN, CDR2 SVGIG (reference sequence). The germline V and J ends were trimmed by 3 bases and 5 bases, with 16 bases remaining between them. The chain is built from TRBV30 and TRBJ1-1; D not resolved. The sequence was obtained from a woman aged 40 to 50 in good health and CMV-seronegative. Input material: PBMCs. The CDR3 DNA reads TGTGCCTGGAGGAGGGAGAGGGTTGGGACTGAAGCTTTCTTT. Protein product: CAWRRERVGTEAFF.